This entry lists 14 T cell receptor beta chains sequenced from one sample in a study of beta chain features in type 1 diabetes. What was sequenced were expressed TCRB transcripts, since all of the isolated RNA had been reverse transcribed. TCRdb's copy holds only in-frame clones and misses some; the assay was immunoSEQ multiplex PCR. The data contain 900,000 or so clones, about 17% of them seen just once; the ten biggest clones take up about 0.02%. Sequencing was performed on naive CD4+ T cells from blood. These TCRs come from a woman under 30 in good health.

This clone was seen only a few times. The V and J genes are TRBV4-3 and TRBJ2-2, with D uncertain. From germline, CDR1 is LGHNA and CDR2 YSLEER. Trimming stripped 0 bases from V and 4 bases from J, with 12 bases between. This CDR3 spans 16 amino acids. CDR3 coding DNA: TGCGCCAGCAGCCAAGATTATAGCCCTTTCACCGGGGAGCTGTTTTTT. Its translation is CASSQDYSPFTGELFF.

The chain combines TRBV27 with TRBJ2-6; TRBD1 or TRBD2 may be the D gene (6 bases each). The V end lost 8 bases, the J end lost 4 bases, and 15 bases lay between the germline ends. The CDR3 sequence is 15 residues long. From germline, CDR1 is MNHEY and CDR2 SMNVEV (reference sequence). The CDR3 reads CASGGPFPGANVLTF. The CDR3 DNA follows: TGTGCCAGCGGGGGGCCTTTCCCCGGGGCCAACGTCCTGACTTTC. Drawing the rest from reference TRBV27 and TRBJ2-6, the complete variable domain is EAQVTQNPRYLITVTGKKLTVTCSQNMNHEYMSWYRQDPGLGLRQIYYSMNVEVTDKGDVPEGYKVSRKEKRNFPLILESPSPNQTSLYFCASGGPFPGANVLTFGAGSRLTVL.

This clone has only a few counts. The chain is built from TRBV28 and TRBJ1-6; TRBD1 is a possible D gene (5 bases). The V and J ends lost 3 bases and 7 bases respectively, with 19 bases between them. This CDR3 is built from 17 residues. Germline V gene sequence: CDR1 MDHEN, CDR2 SYDVKM. This chain's CDR3 is CASSFPRGGVSNSPLHF. CDR3 bases: TGTGCCAGCAGTTTCCCGCGTGGGGGAGTGAGCAATTCACCCCTCCACTTT.

This clone was seen a few times. V and J are TRBV5-8 and TRBJ2-7; 10 bases fit TRBD2. Germline lookup yields CDR1 SGHTS and CDR2 YDEGEE. The CDR3 loop spans 13 amino acids. V lost 1 base and J lost 7; bases outside the gene matches: 2. The CDR3 protein is CASSLLAGAEQYF. The DNA of the CDR3 is TGTGCCAGCAGCTTGCTAGCGGGAGCTGAGCAGTACTTC.

CDR3 nucleotide sequence: TGTGCCAGCAGACAACAGATGAACACTGAAGCTTTCTTT. This codes for CASRQQMNTEAFF. The chain has TRBV5-6 and TRBJ1-1; D not resolved. V was trimmed by 5 bases and J by 0 bases, leaving 8 bases between them. Germline assignment: CDR1 SGHDT and CDR2 YYEEEE. CDR3 size: 13 residues.

This chain joins TRBV25-1 and TRBJ1-2; TRBD1 matches 7 bases. V lost 0 bases and J lost 6; bases outside the gene matches: 4. The CDR3 loop spans 14 amino acids. Germline V gives CDR1 MGHDK, CDR2 SYGVNS. CDR3 DNA: TGTGCCAGCAGTGAATATACCAGGGGGGATGGCTACACCTTC. This translates into CASSEYTRGDGYTF.

This clone has only a few counts. J is TRBJ1-2 and V is TRBV18; 7 bases map to TRBD1. J lost 8 bases, V lost 5 bases, and 8 bases had no gene match. This CDR3 region has 13 residues. CDR1 and CDR2 (germline): KGHSH, LQKENI. The CDR3 coding sequence is TGTGCCAGCTCAACGACCGGGACAGTCGGCTACACCTTC. Translation: CASSTTGTVGYTF.

This clone was seen a handful of times. This sequence joins TRBV5-1 and TRBJ2-3; 13 bases agree with TRBD2. This CDR3 has 17 amino acids. J was trimmed by 0 bases and V by 4 bases; bases with no gene match: 5. The V gene's germline CDR1 is SGHRS and CDR2 YFSETQ. The DNA of the CDR3 is TGCGCCAGCAGCACGGGACTAGCGGGAATTAGCACAGATACGCAGTATTTT. Encoded protein: CASSTGLAGISTDTQYF.

This clone was counted between two and nine times. This chain joins TRBV5-1 and TRBJ2-5; D may correspond to TRBD1 or TRBD2 (5 bases each). Trimming left V 7 bases short and J 1 base short, with 14 bases between. Looked up from germline, CDR1 is SGHRS and CDR2 is YFSETQ. This CDR3 is built from 14 residues. The CDR3 here is CASAYFGTQETQYF. The CDR3 DNA follows: TGCGCCAGCGCGTACTTCGGGACCCAAGAGACCCAGTACTTC.

This clone was picked up a small number of times. V is TRBV7-8 and J is TRBJ2-4; D gene ambiguous. Germline CDR1 and CDR2: SGHVS and FQNEAQ. The V end lost 1 base, the J end lost 8 bases, and 12 bases lay between the germline ends. The length of the CDR3 is 14 residues. CDR3 bases: TGTGCCAGCAGCTTAGAGTTGGGTTTGCACATTCAGTACTTC. Translation: CASSLELGLHIQYF.

The chain recombines TRBV7-3 with TRBJ2-1; 10 nucleotides align to TRBD2. This CDR3 spans 15 amino acids. Germline V CDR1 and CDR2: SGHTA, FQGTGA. With V trimmed by 1 base and J by 5 bases, 2 bases remained unmatched. CDR3 protein: CASSLIAGGNNEQFF. The CDR3 DNA reads TGTGCCAGCAGCTTAATAGCGGGAGGAAACAATGAGCAGTTCTTC. Filled out from reference TRBV7-3 and TRBJ2-1, the complete variable domain reads GAGVSQTPSNKVTEKGKYVELRCDPISGHTALYWYRQSLGQGPEFLIYFQGTGAADDSGLPNDRFFAVRPEGSVSTLKIQRTERGDSAVYLCASSLIAGGNNEQFFGPGTRLTVL.

This clone was seen more than once but under ten times. The chain has TRBV18 and TRBJ2-3; 8 bases fit TRBD1. V was clipped by 6 bases and J by 2 bases; unmatched bases: 1. The CDR3 has 13 residues. The germline CDR1 and CDR2 sequences are KGHSH and LQKENI. The chain's CDR3 is CASSDRDTDTQYF. For the CDR3, the DNA is TGTGCCAGCTCGGACAGGGACACAGATACGCAGTATTTT.

In its sample, this clone was seen a few times. This sequence joins TRBV10-3 and TRBJ2-5; D perhaps matches TRBD2 (5 bases). The CDR3 is 14 amino acids. Trimming left V 11 bases short and J 3 bases short, with 19 bases between. Per germline, CDR1 ENHRY and CDR2 SYGVKD. The CDR3 DNA sequence: TGTGCCTGCCGGGAAGGGATCCTTAAAGAGACCCAGTACTTC. Its protein is CACREGILKETQYF.

The chain is built from TRBV5-4 and TRBJ2-1; 14 nucleotides agree with TRBD2. The CDR3 consists of 16 residues. The J segment lost 4 bases and the V segment lost 4 bases, leaving 4 bases of the junction unmatched. Looked up from germline, CDR1 is SGHNT and CDR2 is YYREEE (reference sequence). CDR3 bases: TGTGCCAGCAGCGCGGGGACTAGCGGGAGTTACAATGAGCAGTTCTTC. Encoded protein: CASSAGTSGSYNEQFF. Complete variable domain (other parts from reference TRBV5-4 and TRBJ2-1): ETGVTQSPTHLIKTRGQQVTLRCSSQSGHNTVSWYQQALGQGPQFIFQYYREEENGRGNFPPRFSGLQFPNYSSELNVNALELDDSALYLCASSAGTSGSYNEQFFGPGTRLTVL.